The rows below give T cell receptor beta chains drawn from one sample of a study of T cell repertoires in cytomegalovirus infection. These receptors' antigens are unknown. Each CDR3 protein gets one entry after TCRdb re-called the reads with MiXCR. The sample has 640,000 or so distinct CDR3 sequences, around 35% seen once; the top ten hold 18%. Sequenced material: cultured PBMCs, taken from culture after CMV antigen stimulation. The receptors here all came from a human donor in good health (CMV status not recorded). Some clones in this sample may be carry-over from other donors' samples. The CDR3 runs from the conserved cysteine through the conserved F or W. D genes are given only for firm matches. Clone size, where shown, is once, few, many, or a class for clones that have expanded.

D	size	V	J	CDR3	DNA
NA	NA	TRBV7-2	TRBJ1-3	CASSSSPTAGNTIYF	TGTGCCAGCAGCTCGAGCCCGACAGCTGGAAACACCATATATTTT
TRBD1	NA	TRBV18	TRBJ1-2	CASSAARRQGFYGYTF	TGTGCCAGCTCCGCCGCGCGGAGACAGGGGTTCTATGGCTACACCTTC
NA	NA	TRBV28	TRBJ1-5	CASRASGIVQPQHF	TGTGCCAGCAGGGCGTCAGGAATTGTTCAGCCCCAGCATTTT
NA	NA	TRBV28	TRBJ2-3	CASRDGTDTQYF	TGTGCCAGCAGGGACGGCACAGATACGCAGTATTTT
TRBD2	NA	TRBV7-6	TRBJ2-1	CASSPPAGGRNEQFF	TGTGCCAGCAGCCCTCCAGCGGGGGGACGAAATGAGCAGTTCTTC
NA	NA	TRBV7-9	TRBJ2-3	CASSLVRGISTDTQYF	TGTGCCAGCAGCTTAGTTCGGGGGATAAGCACAGATACGCAGTATTTT
NA	few	TRBV7-9	TRBJ2-2	CASSLAGSELFF	TGTGCCAGCAGCTTAGCAGGGAGTGAGCTGTTTTTT
NA	NA	TRBV6-1	TRBJ2-3	CASSEGTPIVDTQYF	TGTGCCAGCAGTGAAGGGACCCCGATTGTAGATACGCAGTATTTT
NA	few	TRBV7-2	TRBJ2-1	CASSFIAAGEQFF	TGTGCCAGCAGCTTTATAGCGGCCGGTGAGCAGTTCTTC
TRBD2	NA	TRBV7-2	TRBJ2-5	CASSILSGRWETQYF	TGTGCCAGCAGCATCCTTAGCGGGAGGTGGGAGACCCAGTACTTC
TRBD2	NA	TRBV24-1	TRBJ2-2	CATSDFSAGGAGELFF	TGTGCCACCAGTGATTTTAGCGCGGGAGGTGCCGGGGAGCTGTTTTTT
TRBD1	many	TRBV6-1	TRBJ2-7	CASSEGQGYYEQYF	TGTGCCAGCAGTGAAGGACAGGGCTACTACGAGCAGTACTTC
NA	once	TRBV6-8	TRBJ1-1	CASSLIPGTPNTEAFF	TGTGCCAGCAGCCTAATCCCCGGGACACCGAACACTGAAGCTTTCTTT
TRBD2	many	TRBV7-2	TRBJ2-7	CASSLASTAGGHTYEQYF	TGTGCCAGCAGCTTAGCTTCGACCGCGGGGGGGCATACCTACGAGCAGTACTTC
NA	NA	TRBV4-2	TRBJ1-5	CASSRSVLRGVSNQPQHF	TGTGCCAGCAGCCGGTCCGTGTTGCGAGGGGTTAGCAATCAGCCCCAGCATTTT
NA	NA	TRBV2	TRBJ1-1	CASSQRGRTYMNTEAFF	TGTGCCAGCAGCCAAAGAGGGCGGACTTATATGAACACTGAAGCTTTCTTT
TRBD2	NA	TRBV7-2	TRBJ2-2	CASSKTSGANTGELFF	TGTGCCAGCAGCAAGACTAGCGGGGCGAACACCGGGGAGCTGTTTTTT
TRBD1	few	TRBV4-3	TRBJ1-2	CASSPPGQGFYGYTF	TGCGCCAGCAGCCCACCGGGACAGGGGTTCTATGGCTACACCTTC
NA	many	TRBV7-6	TRBJ1-1	CASSSINTEAFF	TGTGCCAGCAGCTCCATAAACACTGAAGCTTTCTTT
NA	NA	TRBV24-1	TRBJ1-5	CATSDYDHQPQHF	TGTGCCACCAGTGATTACGACCATCAGCCCCAGCATTTT
NA	few	TRBV7-6	TRBJ2-1	CASSLLQHLFSYNEQFF	TGTGCCAGCAGCTTATTACAGCACCTATTCTCCTACAATGAGCAGTTCTTC
NA	few	TRBV4-1	TRBJ2-1	CASGVDNEQFF	TGCGCCAGCGGTGTGGACAATGAGCAGTTCTTC
TRBD1	NA	TRBV27	TRBJ2-1	CASSLSGQGLGEQFF	TGTGCCAGCAGTTTGTCGGGACAGGGTCTCGGTGAGCAGTTCTTC
TRBD2	NA	TRBV5-1	TRBJ2-5	CASTRGASGGQETQYF	TGCGCCAGCACCAGGGGGGCTAGCGGGGGCCAAGAGACCCAGTACTTC
TRBD1	NA	TRBV20-1	TRBJ1-2	CSAPGTGDGYTF	TGCAGTGCTCCCGGGACAGGGGACGGCTACACCTTC